This T cell receptor beta chain was recovered during a study of regulatory T cells in long-lasting Graves disease. V lost 2 bases, J lost 1 base, and 11 bases lay in between. Germline values: CDR1 SGHRS, CDR2 YFSETQ. The CDR3 totals 15 residues. Described time point: newly diagnosed GD, antithyroid drugs for less than 3 months. Extracted RNA from PBMCs served as the source of the TCR library. Xi'an, China, was home to the endocrinology department that provided patients. Researchers made TCR beta libraries by using iRepertoire HTBI primers and running Arm-PCR on CDR3 regions. TCRdb redid the calling of the multiplex PCR reads with MiXCR, one entry per CDR3 protein. The table has hundreds of thousands of distinct CDR3 sequences, over 12% seen once. This sample also appeared in a second study, on T cells in Graves' hyperthyroidism and ophthalmopathy. That paper notes: Most expanded thyroid clonotypes above 0.001 also appeared in blood.

V is TRBV5-1 and J is TRBJ2-3; a possible D gene is TRBD1 (5 bases). The specimen was peripheral blood mononuclear cells (PBMCs), collected at new diagnosis, from a patient treated with antithyroid drugs. The clonotype was recovered from a middle-aged woman with Graves disease. CDR3 sequence reads: CASSLAGRGTDTQYF. The DNA for the CDR3 is TGCGCCAGCAGCTTAGCCGGCAGGGGCACAGATACGCAGTATTTT.